This entry describes one T cell receptor beta chain. Its antigen is not yet known. Within one base of it there is no much larger clone, and no base qualities were kept. The Qiagen DNeasy kit was used to extract genomic DNA from unsorted PBMCs and from the negatively selected CD4+ and CD8+ fractions. TCR beta CDR3 regions were subjected to amplification by immunoSEQ multiplex PCR with primers that anneal to V and J segments. A synthetic immune receptor repertoire was used to minimize amplification bias, and any remaining bias was removed computationally after sequencing. Per the source publication's procedure: Custom Python scripts were used to quantify repertoire diversity as the Shannon entropy index. Unsorted, CD4+ and CD8+ repertoires were examined separately, except in combined analyses, for which CD4+ and CD8+ sequences were merged in silico. Clonal expansion was defined as a frequency increase of at least 2-fold after treatment compared with C1D1, and clones undetected at baseline were assigned a pseudocount of 0.5. Singleton clones were defined as clones with 0 or 1 copy at C1D1, and non-singleton clones were defined as clones with 2 or more copies. By matching protein sequences in sorted samples from the same patient, clones expanded in unsorted samples were annotated as CD4+, CD8+ or unknown. Wilcoxon tests on paired samples were used to test changes in diversity from C1D1 to C4D1. Not all clones reach the TCRdb copy of this immuneACCESS table, which keeps in-frame sequences only. Checked studies attribute under half of the gap to unresolved V genes and leave the rest unexplained. V, J and clone size are those of that table, while D and trimming were read from the DNA. A total of about 93,000 clones appear in this sample, around 90% of them only once. The ten largest clones add up to roughly 2.6% of the sample.

This record comes from a study of PD-1 blockade in classical Hodgkin lymphoma (dated by TCRdb to 2020 to 2021). Background for the entire study: Nivolumab dosing was 3 mg/kg intravenously every 2 weeks, continuing until either disease progression or unacceptable toxicity. The study used TCR beta sequencing and CyTOF to define a peripheral blood immune signature of response to PD-1 blockade in classical Hodgkin lymphoma. Summary of the overall study and its limitations: Among trial patients, those achieving complete response had baseline diversity similar to that of newly diagnosed patients, while diversity was significantly lower in partial responders and progressors. A significant rise by C4D1 was seen in CD4+ but not CD8+ TCR diversity (p=0.0027 vs p=0.16), with the rise being most apparent in complete responders (p=0.02). Baseline TCR diversity was reported as lower in newly diagnosed patients than in healthy donors, and lower still in relapsed/refractory patients. Lower diversity was observed in patients in whom nivolumab was started less than 1 year after ASCT, and these patients were excluded from later analyses so that confounding by immune reconstitution would be avoided. The study covered only a single clinical trial cohort, and the causes of the repertoire differences, possibly disease activity or prior therapy, were still not defined.

The germline V gene encodes CDR1 MNHNS and CDR2 SASEGT. The CDR3 covers 14 residues, taking in both the cysteine and the phenylalanine. Just CDR3 DNA is preserved here, 42 bases in frame from base 1. Per the publication, the time point label means: cycle 2 day 1 (C2D1) of nivolumab. All trial patients had relapsed after autologous stem cell transplantation, with cohorts A, B and C differing in prior brentuximab vedotin exposure. The trial cohort comprised 56 patients with relapsed/refractory classical Hodgkin lymphoma whose best overall responses were complete response, partial response or progressive disease. Single-agent nivolumab was administered to trial patients in the multi-cohort phase II CheckMate 205 trial. An independent review committee assessed best overall response by applying the 2007 International Working Group response criteria. Trial PBMCs were collected immediately before nivolumab initiation (C1D1) and during therapy at cycle 2 day 1 and cycle 4 day 1. Peripheral blood was collected in 8 mL Vacutainer Cell Preparation Tubes, from which PBMCs were isolated by centrifugation and then cryopreserved.

The chain uses TRBV6-1 and TRBJ2-5, with the D assignment possibly TRBD1 or TRBD2, given 5 matching bases for each. The tail of the sequence fits TRBJ2-7 better, so the J call may be wrong. Sample: peripheral blood mononuclear cells (PBMCs), taken before the second cycle of nivolumab. This TCR was recovered from a human donor with classical Hodgkin lymphoma. The DNA sequence is given as TGTGCCAGCACTGACAGACTACCGCCCTACGAGCAGTACTTC. This codes for CASTDRLPPYEQYF.